This TCR beta chain was recovered during a study of tumor and adjacent non-tumor tissue in lung cancer. Study in general: Aged roughly 31 to 76 years, patients included nine to ten men and 5 women with stage I to III disease. Whole-study findings and limits: Shorter survival was associated with higher TCR diversity in tumors. Significantly higher TCR diversity was found in tumor than normal lung.

TCRbeta libraries were built with three rounds of nested PCR, modified from ARM-PCR. Via MiXCR, TCRdb re-called the multiplex PCR reads, giving one row per CDR3 protein. The data contain about 100,000 distinct CDR3 sequences, 50% to 70% of them singletons. The template was RNA from unsorted bulk tissue. Distant lung tissue was collected more than 3 cm away from the tumor edge. Chemotherapy-naive patients with new lung cancer underwent thoracic surgery in China, August–late 2014. In regard to this clonotype: Antigen unknown.

CDR1 SQVTM and CDR2 ANQGSEA come from the germline V gene. J lost 12 bases, V lost 6 bases, and 10 bases had no gene match. CDR3 length: 11 amino acids. Sequencing was carried out using distant non-tumor lung tissue. V usage is TRBV29-1 and J usage is TRBJ1-1, with TRBD1 matching over 7 bases. The sequence was obtained from a man between 25 and 39 years old with non-small cell lung cancer. The CDR3 DNA reads as TGCAGCGTCGGTCAGGGGGTACGAACTTTCTTT. It encodes CSVGQGVRTFF.